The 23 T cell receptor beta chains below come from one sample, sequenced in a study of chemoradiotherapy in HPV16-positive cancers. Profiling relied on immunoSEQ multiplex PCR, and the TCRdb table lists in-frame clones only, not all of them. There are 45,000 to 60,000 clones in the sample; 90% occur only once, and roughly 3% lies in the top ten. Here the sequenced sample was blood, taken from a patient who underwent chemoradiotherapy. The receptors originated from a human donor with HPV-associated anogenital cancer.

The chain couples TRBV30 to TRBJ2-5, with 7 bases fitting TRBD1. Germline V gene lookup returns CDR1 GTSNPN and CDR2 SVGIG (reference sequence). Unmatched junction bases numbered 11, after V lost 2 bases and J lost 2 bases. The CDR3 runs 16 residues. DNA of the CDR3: TGTGCCTGGAGTCCGGCAGTGACAGGGCTACAAGAGACCCAGTACTTC. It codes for CAWSPAVTGLQETQYF.

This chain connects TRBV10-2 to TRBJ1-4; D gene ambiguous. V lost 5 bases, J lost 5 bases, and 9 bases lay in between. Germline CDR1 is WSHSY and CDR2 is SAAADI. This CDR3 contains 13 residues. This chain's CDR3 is CASSWQPNEKLFF. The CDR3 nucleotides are TGCGCCAGCAGTTGGCAGCCGAATGAAAAACTGTTTTTT.

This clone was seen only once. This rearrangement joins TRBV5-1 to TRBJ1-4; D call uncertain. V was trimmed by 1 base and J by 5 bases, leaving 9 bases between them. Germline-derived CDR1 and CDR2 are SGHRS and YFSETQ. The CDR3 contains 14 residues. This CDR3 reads CASSLLGRNEKLFF. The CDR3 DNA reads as TGCGCCAGCAGCTTGTTGGGGAGGAATGAAAAACTGTTTTTT.

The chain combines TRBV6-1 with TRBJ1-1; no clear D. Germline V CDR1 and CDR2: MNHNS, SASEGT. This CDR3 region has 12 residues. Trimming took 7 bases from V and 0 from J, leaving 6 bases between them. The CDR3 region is CASIQVNTEAFF. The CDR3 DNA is TGTGCCAGCATCCAGGTGAACACTGAAGCTTTCTTT.

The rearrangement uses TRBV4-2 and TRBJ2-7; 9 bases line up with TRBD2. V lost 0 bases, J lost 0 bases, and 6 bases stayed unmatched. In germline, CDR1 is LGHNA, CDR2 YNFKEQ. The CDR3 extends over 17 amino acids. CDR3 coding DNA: TGTGCCAGCAGCCAAGATCTGGCTAGCGGGGCCTCCTACGAGCAGTACTTC. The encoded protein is CASSQDLASGASYEQYF.

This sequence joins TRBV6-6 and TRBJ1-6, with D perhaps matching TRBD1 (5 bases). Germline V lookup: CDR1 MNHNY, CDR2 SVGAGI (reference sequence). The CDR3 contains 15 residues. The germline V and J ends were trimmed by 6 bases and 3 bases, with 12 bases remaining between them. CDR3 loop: CASRLGDDYNSPLHF. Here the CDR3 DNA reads TGTGCCAGCAGGCTTGGGGACGACTATAATTCACCCCTCCACTTT.

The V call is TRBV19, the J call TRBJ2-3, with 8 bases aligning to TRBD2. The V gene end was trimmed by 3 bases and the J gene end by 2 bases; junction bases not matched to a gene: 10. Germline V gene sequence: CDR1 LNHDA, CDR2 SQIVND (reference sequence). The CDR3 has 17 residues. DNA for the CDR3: TGTGCCAGTAGTATTGGCGGGGGGCAGCGGTACACAGATACGCAGTATTTT. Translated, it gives CASSIGGGQRYTDTQYF.

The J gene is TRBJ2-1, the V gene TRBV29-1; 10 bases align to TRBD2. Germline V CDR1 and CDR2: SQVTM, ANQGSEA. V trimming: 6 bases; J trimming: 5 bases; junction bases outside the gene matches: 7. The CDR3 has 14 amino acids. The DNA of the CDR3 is TGCAGCGTCTTGCTAGCGGGAGTCAACAATGAGCAGTTCTTC. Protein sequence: CSVLLAGVNNEQFF.

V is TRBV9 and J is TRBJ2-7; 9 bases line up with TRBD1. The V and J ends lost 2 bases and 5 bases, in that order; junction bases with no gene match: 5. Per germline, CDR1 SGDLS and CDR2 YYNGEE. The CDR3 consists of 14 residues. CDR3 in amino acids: CASSVGTGRNEQYF. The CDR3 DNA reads TGTGCCAGCAGCGTGGGGACAGGGAGGAACGAGCAGTACTTC.

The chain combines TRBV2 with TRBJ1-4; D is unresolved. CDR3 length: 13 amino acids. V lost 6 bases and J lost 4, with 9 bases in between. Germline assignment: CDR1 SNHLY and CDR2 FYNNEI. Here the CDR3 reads CASRPGSNEKLFF. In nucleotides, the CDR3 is TGTGCCAGCAGACCCGGGAGTAATGAAAAACTGTTTTTT.

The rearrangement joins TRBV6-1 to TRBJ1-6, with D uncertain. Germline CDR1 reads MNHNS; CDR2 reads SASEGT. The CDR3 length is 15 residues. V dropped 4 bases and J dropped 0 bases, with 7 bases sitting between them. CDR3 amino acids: CASSVESSYNSPLHF. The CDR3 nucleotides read TGTGCCAGCAGTGTTGAGAGCTCCTATAATTCACCCCTCCACTTT.

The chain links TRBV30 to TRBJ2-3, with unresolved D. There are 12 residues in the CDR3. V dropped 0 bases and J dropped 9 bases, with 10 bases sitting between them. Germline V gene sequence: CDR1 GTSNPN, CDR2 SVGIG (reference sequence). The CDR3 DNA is TGTGCCTGGAGTGTAGGGCCCCGGACGCAGTATTTT. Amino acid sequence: CAWSVGPRTQYF.

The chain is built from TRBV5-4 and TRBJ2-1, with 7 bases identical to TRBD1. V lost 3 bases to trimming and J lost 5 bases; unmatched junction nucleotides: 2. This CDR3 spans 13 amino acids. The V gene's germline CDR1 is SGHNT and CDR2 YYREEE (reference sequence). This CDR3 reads CASSSQGHNEQFF. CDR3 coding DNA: TGTGCCAGCAGCTCACAGGGGCACAATGAGCAGTTCTTC.

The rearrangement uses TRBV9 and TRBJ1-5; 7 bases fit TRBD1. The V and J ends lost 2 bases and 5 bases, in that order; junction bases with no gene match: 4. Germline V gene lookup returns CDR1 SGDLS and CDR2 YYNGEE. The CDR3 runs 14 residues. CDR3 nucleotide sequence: TGTGCCAGCAGCGTGACAGGGTTGGATCAGCCCCAGCATTTT. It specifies CASSVTGLDQPQHF.

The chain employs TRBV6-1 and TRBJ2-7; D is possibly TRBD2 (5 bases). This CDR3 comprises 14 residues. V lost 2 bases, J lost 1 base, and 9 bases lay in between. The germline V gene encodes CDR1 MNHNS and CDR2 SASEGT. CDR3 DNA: TGTGCCAGCAGTGAAATCGGGAATTCCTACGAGCAGTACTTC. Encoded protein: CASSEIGNSYEQYF.

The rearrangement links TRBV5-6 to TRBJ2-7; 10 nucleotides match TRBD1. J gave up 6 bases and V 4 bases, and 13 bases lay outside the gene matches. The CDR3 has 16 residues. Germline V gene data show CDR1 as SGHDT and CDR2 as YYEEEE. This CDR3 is CASSPATRDRGVEQYF. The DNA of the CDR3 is TGTGCCAGCAGCCCGGCGACCCGGGACAGGGGAGTCGAGCAGTACTTC.

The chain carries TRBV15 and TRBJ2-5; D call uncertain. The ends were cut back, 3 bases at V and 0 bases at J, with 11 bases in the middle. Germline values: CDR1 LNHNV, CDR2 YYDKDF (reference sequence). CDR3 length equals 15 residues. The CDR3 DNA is TGTGCCACCAGCAGGGGGTGGCCGTACCAAGAGACCCAGTACTTC. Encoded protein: CATSRGWPYQETQYF.

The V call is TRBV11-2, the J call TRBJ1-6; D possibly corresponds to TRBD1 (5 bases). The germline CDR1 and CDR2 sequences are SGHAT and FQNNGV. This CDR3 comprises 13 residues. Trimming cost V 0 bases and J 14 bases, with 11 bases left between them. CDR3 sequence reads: CASSLDAGVALHF. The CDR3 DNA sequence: TGTGCCAGCAGCTTAGATGCGGGGGTCGCCCTCCACTTT.

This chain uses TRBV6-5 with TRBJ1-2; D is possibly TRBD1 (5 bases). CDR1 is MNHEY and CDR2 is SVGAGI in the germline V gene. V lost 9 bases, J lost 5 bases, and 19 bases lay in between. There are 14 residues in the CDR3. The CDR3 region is CASPLNDSGYGYTF. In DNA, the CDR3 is TGTGCCAGTCCCCTGAACGACAGCGGATATGGCTACACCTTC.

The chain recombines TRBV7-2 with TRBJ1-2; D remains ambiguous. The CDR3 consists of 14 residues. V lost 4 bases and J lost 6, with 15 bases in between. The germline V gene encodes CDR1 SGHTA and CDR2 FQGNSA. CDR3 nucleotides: TGTGCCAGCAGCTCCAATTGGGGAGTTGATGGCTACACCTTC. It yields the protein CASSSNWGVDGYTF.

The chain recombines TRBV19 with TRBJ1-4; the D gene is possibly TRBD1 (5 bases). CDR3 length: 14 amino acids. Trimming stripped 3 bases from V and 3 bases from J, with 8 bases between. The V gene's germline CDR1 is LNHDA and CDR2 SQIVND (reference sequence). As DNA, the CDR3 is TGTGCCAGTAGTATTTGGGGGGCTAATGAAAAACTGTTTTTT. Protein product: CASSIWGANEKLFF.

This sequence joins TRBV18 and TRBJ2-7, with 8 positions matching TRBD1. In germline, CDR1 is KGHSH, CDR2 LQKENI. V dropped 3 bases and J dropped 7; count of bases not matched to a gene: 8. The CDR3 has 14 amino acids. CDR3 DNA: TGTGCCAGCTCACCCGACAGGGGACCCTGGGAGCAGTACTTC. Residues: CASSPDRGPWEQYF.

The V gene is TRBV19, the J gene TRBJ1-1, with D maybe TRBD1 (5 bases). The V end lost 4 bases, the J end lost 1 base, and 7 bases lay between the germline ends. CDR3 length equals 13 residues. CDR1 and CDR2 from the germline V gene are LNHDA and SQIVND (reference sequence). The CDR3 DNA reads TGTGCCAGTAGTACGCAGGGGAACACTGAAGCTTTCTTT. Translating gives CASSTQGNTEAFF.